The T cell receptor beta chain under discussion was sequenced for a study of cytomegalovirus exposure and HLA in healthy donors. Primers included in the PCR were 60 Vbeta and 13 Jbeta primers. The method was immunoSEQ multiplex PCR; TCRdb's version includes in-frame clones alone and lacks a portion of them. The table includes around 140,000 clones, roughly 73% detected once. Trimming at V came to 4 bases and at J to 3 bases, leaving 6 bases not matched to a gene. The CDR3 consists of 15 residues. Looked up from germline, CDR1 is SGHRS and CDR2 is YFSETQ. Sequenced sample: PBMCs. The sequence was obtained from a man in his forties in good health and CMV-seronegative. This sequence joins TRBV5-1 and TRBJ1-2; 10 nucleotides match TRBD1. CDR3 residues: CASSTGQGLDYGYTF. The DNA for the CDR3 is TGCGCCAGCAGCACGGGACAGGGGTTGGACTATGGCTACACCTTC. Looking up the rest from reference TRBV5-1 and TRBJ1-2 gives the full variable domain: KAGVTQTPRYLIKTRGQQVTLSCSPISGHRSVSWYQQTPGQGLQFLFEYFSETQRNKGNFPGRFSGRQFSNSRSEMNVSTLELGDSALYLCASSTGQGLDYGYTFGSGTRLTVV.